The 30 T cell receptor beta chains listed next were all sequenced from one sample in a study of cytomegalovirus exposure and HLA in healthy donors. Produced via immunoSEQ multiplex PCR; TCRdb's table is partial and in-frame only. The sample records around 110,000 clones, around 90% being singletons. The specimen sequenced was PBMCs. The receptors derive from a woman aged 18-29 years in good health and CMV-seropositive.

CDR3 region: CASSTGYNSPLHF. The CDR3 DNA reads as TGTGCCAGCAGTACAGGGTATAATTCACCCCTCCACTTT. The chain employs TRBV28 and TRBJ1-6; D is possibly TRBD1 (6 bases). Deletions cut 5 bases from V and 4 bases from J, with 6 bases between. The CDR3 is 13 residues long. In germline, CDR1 is MDHEN, CDR2 SYDVKM.

This chain connects TRBV4-1 to TRBJ2-3, with TRBD2 matching 14 bases. V was pared by 0 bases and J by 3 bases, with 8 bases of the junction left unmatched. Germline V CDR1 and CDR2: MGHRA, YSYEKL. This CDR3 comprises 19 residues. CDR3 in DNA: TGCGCCAGCAGCCAAGATGGCGGGACTAGCGGGGGTTTGACAGATACGCAGTATTTT. This sequence encodes CASSQDGGTSGGLTDTQYF.

The V call is TRBV6-5, the J call TRBJ2-2; 8 bases are a match to TRBD1. The CDR3 consists of 15 residues. CDR1 and CDR2 from the germline V gene are MNHEY and SVGAGI. Trimming at V came to 2 bases and at J to 7 bases, leaving 6 bases not matched to a gene. The CDR3 coding sequence is TGTGCCAGCAGTTACAGGACAGGGTCGGGCGGGGAGCTGTTTTTT. Protein sequence: CASSYRTGSGGELFF.

This chain links TRBV6-6 with TRBJ2-2, with D tentatively TRBD1 (6 bases). CDR1 is MNHNY, CDR2 SVGAGI, per germline (reference sequence). Trimming left V 5 bases short and J 2 bases short, with 9 bases between. The CDR3 has 14 amino acids. The CDR3 DNA is TGTGCCAGCAGTAGACAGGCAAACACCGGGGAGCTGTTTTTT. Translation gives CASSRQANTGELFF.

This clone was seen once. This chain uses TRBV10-2 with TRBJ2-7; weak D call: TRBD1 (6 bases). The ends were cut back, 6 bases at V and 1 base at J, with 16 bases in the middle. The germline gives CDR1 WSHSY, CDR2 SAAADI. CDR3 length: 15 amino acids. Here the CDR3 reads CASSDSGASSYEQYF. The CDR3 DNA sequence: TGCGCCAGCAGCGACTCAGGGGCTTCGTCCTACGAGCAGTACTTC.

The gene calls are TRBV19 and TRBJ1-1; the D is unclear. The CDR3 runs to 15 residues. Trimming removed 3 bases at V and 1 base at J, with 12 bases between. Germline lookup yields CDR1 LNHDA and CDR2 SQIVND (reference sequence). The CDR3 region is CASSILRQKNTEAFF. In DNA, the CDR3 is TGTGCCAGTAGTATCCTACGTCAAAAGAACACTGAAGCTTTCTTT.

The J gene is TRBJ2-5, the V gene TRBV18; maybe TRBD2 (5 bases). The V end lost 5 bases, the J end lost 1 base, and 8 bases lay between the germline ends. Germline-derived CDR1 and CDR2 are KGHSH and LQKENI. This CDR3 comprises 13 residues. CDR3 sequence: CASSAGVQETQYF. The CDR3 DNA reads as TGTGCCAGCTCAGCGGGTGTCCAAGAGACCCAGTACTTC.

This rearrangement joins TRBV7-8 to TRBJ1-3, with D unresolved. This CDR3 is built from 11 residues. Germline assignment: CDR1 SGHVS and CDR2 FQNEAQ. Deletions cut 4 bases from V and 4 bases from J, with 2 bases between. The CDR3 nucleotides are TGTGCCAGCAGCTCAGGAAACACCATATATTTT. Translation gives CASSSGNTIYF.

The V and J genes are TRBV19 and TRBJ1-6, with 7 bases identical to TRBD1. Germline lookup yields CDR1 LNHDA and CDR2 SQIVND (reference sequence). The junction had 6 bases not matched to a gene; V was cut back by 6 bases and J by 4 bases. This CDR3 region has 15 residues. The CDR3 DNA is TGTGCCAGTAGGGAGACAGGGATGTATAATTCACCCCTCCACTTT. Encoded protein: CASRETGMYNSPLHF. The variable domain in full, with the rest retrieved from reference TRBV19 and TRBJ1-6, is DGGITQSPKYLFRKEGQNVTLSCEQNLNHDAMYWYRQDPGQGLRLIYYSQIVNDFQKGDIAEGYSVSREKKESFPLTVTSAQKNPTAFYLCASRETGMYNSPLHFGNGTRLTVT.

This chain connects TRBV4-3 to TRBJ1-2; tentatively, D is TRBD1 (5 bases). CDR1 and CDR2 (germline): LGHNA, YSLEER. Trimming cost V 3 bases and J 8 bases, with 13 bases left between them. The CDR3 spans 13 residues. In DNA form, the CDR3 reads TGCGCCAGCAGCCATACAGGTTCTAAGGGCTACACCTTC. It codes for CASSHTGSKGYTF.

The V and J genes are TRBV28 and TRBJ2-7, with 7 bases lining up with TRBD1. Germline assignment: CDR1 MDHEN and CDR2 SYDVKM. This CDR3 is 16 amino acids long. V was clipped by 4 bases and J by 3 bases; unmatched bases: 12. The CDR3 DNA reads TGTGCCAGCAGTTGGGTCAGGACAGGAGTTAACTACGAGCAGTACTTC. Protein sequence: CASSWVRTGVNYEQYF.

The chain uses TRBV6-6 and TRBJ2-5; D possibly corresponds to TRBD1 (6 bases). The length of the CDR3 is 16 residues. V was cut by 5 bases and J by 1 base, with 17 bases left in between. Germline assignment: CDR1 MNHNY and CDR2 SVGAGI (reference sequence). The CDR3 loop is CASSTTLGRGQETQYF. CDR3 coding DNA: TGTGCCAGCAGTACGACCTTGGGCAGGGGCCAAGAGACCCAGTACTTC.

This chain joins TRBV15 and TRBJ1-6; no firm D call. Germline CDR1 and CDR2: LNHNV and YYDKDF (reference sequence). The V gene lost 1 base and the J gene lost 10 bases, with 11 bases spanning the gap. CDR3 size: 14 residues. Here the CDR3 DNA reads TGTGCCACCAGCAGAGTCTGGCCATTATCACCCCTCCACTTT. It encodes CATSRVWPLSPLHF.

The chain is built from TRBV6-1 and TRBJ2-1; possible D gene TRBD1, 6 bases. V shed 8 bases and J shed 8 bases, with 16 bases lying between them. CDR3 length: 13 amino acids. Germline V gene lookup returns CDR1 MNHNS and CDR2 SASEGT. CDR3: CASGQTDGDEQFF. DNA of the CDR3: TGTGCCAGCGGACAGACCGACGGGGATGAGCAGTTCTTC.

The rearrangement uses TRBV4-3 and TRBJ2-1; D is possibly TRBD2 (6 bases). V was cut by 0 bases and J by 4 bases, with 13 bases left in between. This CDR3 spans 16 amino acids. Germline assignment: CDR1 LGHNA and CDR2 YSLEER. CDR3 loop: CASSQDPQGLYNEQFF. CDR3 in DNA: TGCGCCAGCAGCCAAGATCCCCAGGGACTGTACAATGAGCAGTTCTTC.

The V and J genes are TRBV25-1 and TRBJ1-1, with D possibly matching TRBD1 (5 bases). The length of the CDR3 is 14 residues. The V end was cut by 4 bases, the J end by 6 bases, with 15 bases between. Germline lookup yields CDR1 MGHDK and CDR2 SYGVNS. The CDR3 coding sequence is TGTGCCAGCAGTGGTCAGGGAAGACTCGCTGAAGCTTTCTTT. Residues: CASSGQGRLAEAFF.

This chain connects TRBV5-6 to TRBJ1-6; no clear D gene. The ends were cut back, 6 bases at V and 1 base at J, with 11 bases in the middle. The germline gives CDR1 SGHDT, CDR2 YYEEEE. This CDR3 comprises 15 residues. The CDR3 here is CASNTRGSYNSPLHF. Written as DNA, the CDR3 is TGTGCCAGCAATACTAGAGGATCCTATAATTCACCCCTCCACTTT.

The chain links TRBV27 to TRBJ1-6, with a weak D call TRBD1 (6 bases). This CDR3 has 17 amino acids. In germline, CDR1 is MNHEY, CDR2 SMNVEV (reference sequence). V lost 2 bases to trimming and J lost 10 bases, with 21 bases between them. The CDR3 is CASSLIGTLRGESPLHF. CDR3 nucleotides: TGTGCCAGCAGTTTAATCGGGACACTCAGGGGAGAATCACCCCTCCACTTT.

The rearrangement joins TRBV28 to TRBJ1-2; TRBD1 matches 7 bases. With V trimmed by 6 bases and J by 8 bases, 6 bases remained unmatched. Germline V gene data show CDR1 as MDHEN and CDR2 as SYDVKM. CDR3 length: 12 residues. CDR3 nucleotides: TGTGCCAGCAGCATCGGACAGGCGGGCTACACCTTC. The encoded protein is CASSIGQAGYTF.

The rearrangement links TRBV27 to TRBJ2-5; 11 nucleotides match TRBD2. Germline V gives CDR1 MNHEY, CDR2 SMNVEV (reference sequence). After removal of 5 bases from V and 5 bases from J, the junction contained 7 bases not matched to a gene. This CDR3 contains 15 residues. CDR3 sequence: CASSTLAGGGETQYF. DNA for the CDR3: TGTGCCAGCAGTACTCTAGCGGGGGGCGGCGAGACCCAGTACTTC.

V is TRBV27 and J is TRBJ2-5; D unresolved. Germline CDR1 is MNHEY and CDR2 is SMNVEV (reference sequence). The CDR3 length is 12 residues. V was pared by 5 bases and J by 7 bases, with 11 bases between. The CDR3 protein is CASSPPTGTQYF. The CDR3 nucleotides are TGTGCCAGCAGTCCCCCCACGGGGACCCAGTACTTC.

Only one count was recorded for this clone. V is TRBV5-6 and J is TRBJ2-3, with D possibly being TRBD1 (6 bases). The CDR3 contains 13 residues. V was clipped by 3 bases and J by 4 bases, with 9 bases between them. Germline CDR1 and CDR2: SGHDT and YYEEEE. The chain's CDR3 is CASSWDTSDTQYF. In DNA form, the CDR3 reads TGTGCCAGCAGCTGGGACACCTCAGATACGCAGTATTTT.

The rearrangement joins TRBV28 to TRBJ2-7, with unresolved D. Germline lookup yields CDR1 MDHEN and CDR2 SYDVKM. V lost 3 bases to trimming and J lost 3 bases, with 6 bases between them. The CDR3 loop spans 12 amino acids. Written as DNA, the CDR3 is TGTGCCAGCAGTTTCCTCAGCTACGAGCAGTACTTC. Its translation is CASSFLSYEQYF.

The chain joins TRBV4-1 to TRBJ2-2, with TRBD1 matching over 9 bases. The CDR3 loop spans 17 amino acids. V dropped 1 base and J dropped 4; count of bases not matched to a gene: 7. Germline V gene sequence: CDR1 MGHRA, CDR2 YSYEKL. CDR3 loop: CASSQAYRGRGTGELFF. CDR3 DNA: TGCGCCAGCAGCCAAGCCTACAGGGGGCGCGGCACCGGGGAGCTGTTTTTT.

This chain joins TRBV7-8 and TRBJ2-7; 8 bases agree with TRBD1. Unmatched junction bases numbered 1, after V lost 5 bases and J lost 4 bases. This CDR3 spans 12 amino acids. Germline CDR1 SGHVS, CDR2 FQNEAQ. The DNA for the CDR3 is TGTGCCAGCAGCACAGGGGGTTACGAGCAGTACGTC. Encoded protein: CASSTGGYEQYV.

This sequence joins TRBV2 and TRBJ2-1; 9 nucleotides align to TRBD1. Looked up from germline, CDR1 is SNHLY and CDR2 is FYNNEI. The trim removed 2 bases at V and 7 bases at J, leaving 6 bases unmatched. The CDR3 is 15 amino acids. In DNA, the CDR3 is TGTGCCAGCAGTGAACCCCACGGACAGGGGAATGAGCAGTTCTTC. Amino acid sequence: CASSEPHGQGNEQFF.

The chain links TRBV6-5 to TRBJ1-1; 7 bases match TRBD1. This CDR3 has 14 residues. V dropped 9 bases and J dropped 1; count of bases not matched to a gene: 8. CDR1 and CDR2 (germline): MNHEY, SVGAGI. DNA for the CDR3: TGTGCCAGTGGGGACAGTCGGTGGAACACTGAAGCTTTCTTT. Its protein product is CASGDSRWNTEAFF.

The V gene is TRBV18, the J gene TRBJ1-6; weak D call: TRBD1 (6 bases). The V and J ends lost 3 bases and 10 bases respectively, with 16 bases between them. This CDR3 contains 15 residues. The germline gives CDR1 KGHSH, CDR2 LQKENI. CDR3 nucleotide sequence: TGTGCCAGCTCACCTTCGGACAGTTTGTTCTCACCCCTCCACTTT. Translating it yields CASSPSDSLFSPLHF. Using reference TRBV18 and TRBJ1-6 for the parts outside the CDR3, the full variable domain is NAGVMQNPRHLVRRRGQEARLRCSPMKGHSHVYWYRQLPEEGLKFMVYLQKENIIDESGMPKERFSAEFPKEGPSILRIQQVVRGDSAAYFCASSPSDSLFSPLHFGNGTRLTVT.

The rearrangement uses TRBV2 and TRBJ1-3; no clear D gene. The CDR3 extends over 14 amino acids. Germline lookup yields CDR1 SNHLY and CDR2 FYNNEI. Trimming cost V 7 bases and J 2 bases, with 12 bases left between them. CDR3 region: CASTTPPPGNTIYF. In nucleotides, the CDR3 is TGTGCCAGCACCACACCCCCGCCTGGAAACACCATATATTTT. Full variable domain (missing parts from reference TRBV2 and TRBJ1-3): EPEVTQTPSHQVTQMGQEVILRCVPISNHLYFYWYRQILGQKVEFLVSFYNNEISEKSEIFDDQFSVERPDGSNFTLKIRSTKLEDSAMYFCASTTPPPGNTIYFGEGSWLTVV.

A single count supports this clone. The chain combines TRBV4-2 with TRBJ2-2, with TRBD2 as a possible D gene (10 bases). Trimming took off 0 bases at V and 4 bases at J, with 24 bases between the two ends. Germline CDR1 is LGHNA and CDR2 is YNFKEQ. The CDR3 has 20 amino acids. Here the CDR3 DNA reads TGTGCCAGCAGCCAAGAATACAGGGGGCTAGCGGGGGCCTTCACCGGGGAGCTGTTTTTT. The encoded protein is CASSQEYRGLAGAFTGELFF.